These 23 T cell receptor beta chains were sequenced from one sample in a study of T cells after yellow fever vaccination. TCRdb ran MiXCR on the 5' RACE reads and lists one entry per CDR3 protein. The repertoire has about 300,000 distinct CDR3 sequences, around 6.8% of them found once; the top ten carry 18%. This material consisted of PBMCs, taken roughly 45 days after the first yellow fever vaccination. These TCRs come from a man younger than 30 who received the YFV17D yellow fever vaccine.

This clonotype occurred a few times. The V and J genes are TRBV7-2 and TRBJ2-5; 10 bases agree with TRBD2. The CDR3 totals 16 residues. Per the germline V gene, CDR1 is SGHTA and CDR2 is FQGNSA. V trimming: 2 bases; J trimming: 5 bases; junction bases outside the gene matches: 8. The CDR3 DNA reads as TGTGCCAGCAGCTTACGTAGCGGGGGGTTGGGGGAGACCCAGTACTTC. Translated, it gives CASSLRSGGLGETQYF.

J is TRBJ2-5 and V is TRBV11-3; D not certain. From germline, CDR1 is SGHNT and CDR2 YENEEA. V was shortened by 6 bases and J by 5 bases, with 13 bases between the two germline ends. CDR3 length: 13 residues. CDR3 coding DNA: TGTGCCAGCAGTCGTAGTGCTTTGGAGACCCAGTACTTC. Its protein is CASSRSALETQYF.

This clonotype was found many times. V is TRBV11-1 and J is TRBJ2-1; D is unclear. The CDR3 runs 19 residues. V lost 4 bases and J lost 2, with 24 bases in between. Germline V gene lookup returns CDR1 SGHAT and CDR2 FQDESV (reference sequence). CDR3 bases: TGTGCCAGCAGCTGCCTGCCACTAAAAGGGAATATAACCTACAATGAGCAGTTCTTC. Protein: CASSCLPLKGNITYNEQFF.

This clonotype has ten or more counts. This chain connects TRBV12-3 or TRBV12-4 to TRBJ2-3, with 7 bases identical to TRBD1. This CDR3 contains 15 residues. V lost 6 bases to trimming and J lost 4 bases; unmatched junction nucleotides: 10. CDR3 bases: TGTGCCAGCAGAGACGAACAGGGGTGGGCAGATACGCAGTATTTT. It yields the protein CASRDEQGWADTQYF.

The rearrangement uses TRBV29-1 and TRBJ2-3; weak D call: TRBD1 (6 bases). Germline V CDR1 and CDR2: SQVTM, ANQGSEA. CDR3 length: 13 residues. Trimming stripped 3 bases from V and 2 bases from J, with 9 bases between. This CDR3 reads CSVETGLTDTQYF. CDR3 sequence (DNA): TGCAGCGTTGAGACAGGCCTCACAGATACGCAGTATTTT.

The chain recombines TRBV6-6 with TRBJ1-5; D remains unclear. Germline-derived CDR1 and CDR2 are MNHNY and SVGAGI (reference sequence). There are 13 residues in the CDR3. Trimming cost V 7 bases and J 5 bases, with 12 bases left between them. The CDR3 coding sequence is TGTGCCAGCATGTCGGGTTTGTATCAGCCCCAGCATTTT. Encoded protein: CASMSGLYQPQHF.

This chain uses TRBV6-5 with TRBJ2-3, with TRBD2 matching 8 bases. From germline, CDR1 is MNHEY and CDR2 SVGAGI. The junction had 5 bases not matched to a gene; V was cut back by 4 bases and J by 2 bases. This CDR3 contains 15 residues. The CDR3: CASSLAGSSTDTQYF. As DNA, the CDR3 is TGTGCCAGCAGTTTAGCGGGGTCCTCCACAGATACGCAGTATTTT.

The chain links TRBV6-1 to TRBJ2-1; D not certain. Germline V gives CDR1 MNHNS, CDR2 SASEGT. The V end was cut by 6 bases, the J end by 6 bases, with 6 bases between. The CDR3 spans 11 residues. The CDR3 loop is CASRQTNEQFF. The CDR3 DNA reads TGTGCCAGCAGGCAGACCAATGAGCAGTTCTTC.

The chain joins TRBV20-1 to TRBJ1-4; 7 positions match TRBD1. Germline V lookup: CDR1 DFQATT, CDR2 SNEGSKA (reference sequence). Germline trimming cut 6 bases from V and 5 bases from J; bases unmatched to any gene: 9. CDR3 length equals 14 residues. This CDR3 reads CSAPKGAGNEKLFF. CDR3 bases: TGCAGTGCACCTAAGGGGGCAGGAAATGAAAAACTGTTTTTT.

The V call is TRBV20-1, the J call TRBJ2-7, with 8 bases fitting TRBD1. Per germline, CDR1 DFQATT and CDR2 SNEGSKA (reference sequence). Trimming at V came to 5 bases and at J to 5 bases, leaving 5 bases not matched to a gene. This CDR3 comprises 12 residues. CDR3 coding DNA: TGCAGTGCTCTTAGGACAGGGAACGAGCAGTACTTC. Translating gives CSALRTGNEQYF.

This clonotype was picked up a small number of times. The J gene is TRBJ2-1, the V gene TRBV7-9; 11 bases line up with TRBD2. V gave up 2 bases and J gave up 4 bases; unmatched junction bases: 7. This CDR3 spans 17 amino acids. Germline CDR1 SEHNR, CDR2 FQNEAQ (reference sequence). This chain's CDR3 is CASSLPDSGGAYNEQFF. The CDR3 DNA follows: TGTGCCAGCAGCTTACCTGATAGCGGGGGGGCGTACAATGAGCAGTTCTTC.

V usage is TRBV29-1 and J usage is TRBJ2-1; no definite D call. The V gene's germline CDR1 is SQVTM and CDR2 ANQGSEA. The CDR3 totals 14 residues. Trimming cost V 0 bases and J 4 bases, with 10 bases left between them. The CDR3 region is CSVEDRETYNEQFF. CDR3 DNA: TGCAGCGTTGAAGATCGCGAGACTTACAATGAGCAGTTCTTC.

This clonotype occurred a few times. V is TRBV30 and J is TRBJ1-6, with D hard to call. CDR1 GTSNPN and CDR2 SVGIG come from the germline V gene (reference sequence). The CDR3 is 15 amino acids. Trimming stripped 1 base from V and 4 bases from J, with 11 bases between. The CDR3 loop is CAWSGGATYNSPLHF. The CDR3 nucleotides read TGTGCCTGGAGTGGGGGAGCTACTTATAATTCACCCCTCCACTTT.

This clonotype was counted between two and nine times. The chain links TRBV20-1 to TRBJ2-2; weak D call: TRBD1 (5 bases). CDR1 and CDR2 (germline): DFQATT, SNEGSKA (reference sequence). V lost 6 bases and J 1 base, leaving 9 bases between the germline ends. The length of the CDR3 is 13 residues. The CDR3: CSARQLNTGELFF. The CDR3 DNA reads as TGCAGTGCGCGACAGCTGAACACCGGGGAGCTGTTTTTT.

This chain connects TRBV20-1 to TRBJ1-2, with 7 bases identical to TRBD1. J was trimmed by 7 bases and V by 3 bases; bases with no gene match: 11. In germline, CDR1 is DFQATT, CDR2 SNEGSKA (reference sequence). This CDR3 is built from 14 residues. The CDR3 loop reads CSARAGGGKSGYTF. As DNA, the CDR3 is TGCAGTGCTAGGGCAGGGGGAGGAAAGAGTGGCTACACCTTC.

This clonotype has just a few counts. The CDR3 spells CASSPHGEEQYV. Here the CDR3 DNA reads TGTGCCAGCAGCCCGCACGGGGAAGAGCAGTACGTC. The chain links TRBV7-2 to TRBJ2-7; tentative D call: TRBD2 (5 bases). Between the trimmed V and J ends, which lost 5 bases and 7 bases, there was a span of 12 bases. The CDR3 consists of 12 residues. Germline CDR1 SGHTA, CDR2 FQGNSA.

V gene TRBV12-3 or TRBV12-4 combines with J gene TRBJ1-5; TRBD1 is a possible D gene (5 bases). V lost 6 bases and J lost 4, with 7 bases in between. This CDR3 contains 12 residues. The CDR3, as DNA: TGTGCCAGCAGCAGGGAGAATCAGCCCCAGCATTTT. This encodes CASSRENQPQHF.

This clonotype was seen repeatedly, ten times or more. The chain uses TRBV5-6 and TRBJ2-6; maybe TRBD2 (5 bases). CDR1 SGHDT and CDR2 YYEEEE come from the germline V gene. The CDR3 runs to 13 residues. V was cut by 3 bases and J by 4 bases, with 5 bases left in between. The CDR3 DNA follows: TGTGCCAGCAGCTCGGGAGGGGCCAACGTCCTGACTTTC. This translates into CASSSGGANVLTF.

This clonotype was counted between two and nine times. J is TRBJ1-3 and V is TRBV20-1; D is uncertain. Germline V gives CDR1 DFQATT, CDR2 SNEGSKA (reference sequence). The CDR3 consists of 14 residues. V lost 3 bases to trimming and J lost 2 bases, with 11 bases between them. The CDR3 loop reads CSASRRAPGNTIYF. The CDR3 DNA reads TGCAGTGCTAGTCGCCGGGCTCCTGGAAACACCATATATTTT.

This clonotype has a handful of counts. J is TRBJ2-7 and V is TRBV5-4; D remains ambiguous. The germline V gene has CDR1 SGHNT and CDR2 YYREEE (reference sequence). The CDR3 spans 14 residues. Trimming pared 1 base from V and 2 bases from J, leaving 10 bases between. The CDR3 spells CASSLHGGAYEQYV. The CDR3 DNA follows: TGTGCCAGCAGCTTGCATGGCGGAGCCTACGAGCAGTACGTC.

This clonotype has a handful of counts. The rearrangement uses TRBV5-3 and TRBJ2-2; weak D call: TRBD2 (5 bases). TRBV5-3 is an open reading frame whose function is uncertain. V was pared by 1 base and J by 7 bases, with 32 bases between. CDR3 length equals 21 residues. As DNA, the CDR3 is TGTGCCAGAAGCTTGCGCGCAATTCTAGTCGGACCACTGAGGGAAGTCGGGGAGCTGTTTTTT. Translated, it gives CARSLRAILVGPLREVGELFF.

The chain uses TRBV6-5 and TRBJ1-2, with D possibly TRBD1 on 6 matching bases. CDR3 length equals 15 residues. The germline V gene encodes CDR1 MNHEY and CDR2 SVGAGI. The V end lost 2 bases, the J end lost 8 bases, and 18 bases lay between the germline ends. Written as DNA, the CDR3 is TGTGCCAGCAGTTACGGGGGACACCGCCGTGGGGGCTACACCTTC. Protein: CASSYGGHRRGGYTF.

This clonotype occurred a few times. This chain links TRBV4-3 with TRBJ2-3; 12 nucleotides align to TRBD2. The CDR3 has 15 residues. CDR1 and CDR2 (germline): LGHNA, YSLEER. V shed 9 bases, J shed 2 bases, and the junction held 6 bases outside the gene matches. CDR3 sequence (DNA): TGCGCCAGACCTCGGACTAGCGGGGACACAGATACGCAGTATTTT. Translating it yields CARPRTSGDTDTQYF.